The next 27 T cell receptor beta chains were all read from a single sample in a study of shared clonotypes between healthy human individuals. Sequencing was performed with immunoSEQ multiplex PCR; in TCRdb, only in-frame clones are kept and a portion is missing. There are roughly 330,000 clones in the sample; approximately 74% occur only once, and about a tenth lies in the top ten. The sample consisted of memory CD4+ T cells sorted from blood. Subset specified: CD45RA-negative fraction. All receptors come from a man younger than 45 in good health.

This clone has just a few counts. The rearrangement joins TRBV7-9 to TRBJ2-2; a weak D match, TRBD2 (5 bases). The CDR3 sequence is 15 residues long. Trimming removed 4 bases at V and 6 bases at J, with 15 bases between. CDR1 is SEHNR and CDR2 is FQNEAQ in the germline V gene (reference sequence). The CDR3 bases are TGTGCCAGCAGCTCAGTCGAGGGTCGGGCCGGGGAGCTGTTTTTT. This gives the protein CASSSVEGRAGELFF.

This rearrangement joins TRBV6-1 to TRBJ2-4, with D unclear. In germline, CDR1 is MNHNS, CDR2 SASEGT. Trimming pared 0 bases from V and 15 bases from J, leaving 9 bases between. The CDR3 loop spans 11 amino acids. For the CDR3, the DNA is TGTGCCAGCAGTGAAGCTGGGCCCCCGTACTTC. It translates to CASSEAGPPYF.

CDR3 DNA: TGTGCCAGCAAAGACTCAGGGGCTAGCGGGCCGGGCACCGGGGAGCTGTTTTTT. Residues: CASKDSGASGPGTGELFF. The chain recombines TRBV28 with TRBJ2-2; 8 nucleotides line up with TRBD2. The CDR3 totals 18 residues. The germline gives CDR1 MDHEN, CDR2 SYDVKM. V shed 7 bases and J 4 bases; nucleotides not matched to a gene: 17.

The CDR3 spells CASSLVVGTAYGYTF. The CDR3 DNA follows: TGTGCCAGCAGCTTGGTTGTGGGGACGGCCTATGGCTACACCTTC. The V gene is TRBV5-4, the J gene TRBJ1-2; tentatively, D is TRBD1 (5 bases). The V and J ends lost 0 bases and 4 bases respectively, with 13 bases between them. CDR1 SGHNT and CDR2 YYREEE come from the germline V gene (reference sequence). The CDR3 runs 15 residues.

The chain couples TRBV10-3 to TRBJ2-7; D tentatively reads TRBD1 or TRBD2 (6 bases each). In germline, CDR1 is ENHRY, CDR2 SYGVKD. Trimming stripped 3 bases from V and 6 bases from J, with 9 bases between. This CDR3 has 12 amino acids. CDR3 DNA: TGTGCCATCAGTGAAGGGGGAGGCGAGCAGTACTTC. Translating it yields CAISEGGGEQYF.

Concerning this clone: This CDR3 is also generated by other DNA sequences in the sample. This rearrangement joins TRBV11-3 to TRBJ2-3, with D maybe TRBD2 (5 bases). The ends were cut back, 1 base at V and 2 bases at J, with 7 bases in the middle. The germline V gene has CDR1 SGHNT and CDR2 YENEEA. The CDR3 has 14 residues. The CDR3 reads CASSLGGLTDTQYF. DNA of the CDR3: TGTGCCAGCAGCTTAGGAGGACTCACAGATACGCAGTATTTT.

The chain recombines TRBV5-1 with TRBJ2-5; TRBD1 matches 10 bases. Germline V gene data show CDR1 as SGHRS and CDR2 as YFSETQ. J was trimmed by 4 bases and V by 3 bases; bases with no gene match: 9. The CDR3 extends over 16 amino acids. CDR3 amino acids: CASSSRQGARGETQYF. The CDR3 DNA reads TGCGCCAGCAGCTCCAGACAGGGGGCGAGGGGAGAGACCCAGTACTTC.

This chain connects TRBV6-5 to TRBJ1-2; D not resolved. The CDR3 spans 15 residues. Trimming pared 0 bases from V and 2 bases from J, leaving 10 bases between. The V gene's germline CDR1 is MNHEY and CDR2 SVGAGI. The CDR3 sequence: CASSYSRAINYGYTF. In DNA, the CDR3 is TGTGCCAGCAGTTACTCGAGGGCGATAAACTATGGCTACACCTTC.

This clone appeared a few times. V gene TRBV4-1 combines with J gene TRBJ1-2; 7 bases map to TRBD1. The CDR3 is 16 residues long. Germline V CDR1 and CDR2: MGHRA, YSYEKL. Germline trimming cut 2 bases from V and 4 bases from J; bases unmatched to any gene: 10. The CDR3 nucleotides read TGCGCCAGCAGCCAAAACCTTAGGACAGGTGGCTATGGCTACACCTTC. This translates into CASSQNLRTGGYGYTF.

This chain connects TRBV28 to TRBJ2-3; 8 nucleotides agree with TRBD2. The CDR3 contains 19 residues. V trimming: 4 bases; J trimming: 2 bases; junction bases outside the gene matches: 17. Germline CDR1 reads MDHEN; CDR2 reads SYDVKM. This CDR3 is CASSYLWASGPTDTDTQYF. For the CDR3, the DNA is TGTGCCAGCAGTTACCTTTGGGCTAGCGGGCCTACCGACACAGATACGCAGTATTTT.

J is TRBJ2-5 and V is TRBV13; D call uncertain. This CDR3 region has 15 residues. The germline CDR1 and CDR2 sequences are PRHDT and FYEKMQ (reference sequence). V was pared by 4 bases and J by 1 base, with 13 bases between. CDR3 sequence reads: CASSSIRPGQETQYF. CDR3 in DNA: TGTGCCAGCAGCTCTATCCGTCCCGGCCAAGAGACCCAGTACTTC.

A single count supports this clone. The rearrangement joins TRBV6-1 to TRBJ1-5; no clear D. V was shortened by 6 bases and J by 6 bases, with 12 bases between the two germline ends. Germline V CDR1 and CDR2: MNHNS, SASEGT. This CDR3 region has 13 residues. The CDR3 protein is CASSLSDGQPQHF. DNA for the CDR3: TGTGCCAGCAGCCTGTCAGACGGTCAGCCCCAGCATTTT.

V usage is TRBV5-1 and J usage is TRBJ1-2; the match to TRBD1 covers 8 bases. This CDR3 is built from 15 residues. Germline CDR1 SGHRS, CDR2 YFSETQ. Trimming removed 4 bases from V and 4 bases from J; junction bases left unmatched: 9. CDR3 residues: CASSQGQGTFYGYTF. CDR3 DNA sequence: TGCGCCAGCAGCCAAGGACAGGGAACGTTCTATGGCTACACCTTC.

This chain joins TRBV25-1 and TRBJ1-4, with TRBD1 matching 9 bases. The germline CDR1 and CDR2 sequences are MGHDK and SYGVNS. V shed 2 bases, J shed 6 bases, and the junction held 7 bases outside the gene matches. The CDR3 totals 16 residues. The CDR3 here is CASSERGTGRDEKLFF. For the CDR3, the DNA is TGTGCCAGCAGTGAAAGGGGGACAGGGAGGGATGAAAAACTGTTTTTT.

This clone was recorded once. V usage is TRBV28 and J usage is TRBJ2-7; D ambiguous. The germline CDR1 and CDR2 sequences are MDHEN and SYDVKM. The CDR3 length is 12 residues. Trimming removed 8 bases at V and 6 bases at J, with 14 bases between. The CDR3: CASRSGQFEQYF. As DNA, the CDR3 is TGTGCCAGCCGCTCTGGCCAGTTCGAGCAGTACTTC.

This clone showed up just a few times. At the DNA level, this CDR3 is encoded by other sequences in the same sample as well. The chain is built from TRBV9 and TRBJ2-3; D gene unclear. Germline CDR1 and CDR2: SGDLS and YYNGEE. V was pared by 2 bases and J by 2 bases, with 6 bases between. The CDR3 contains 13 residues. The CDR3 spells CASSVGFTDTQYF. The CDR3 nucleotides are TGTGCCAGCAGCGTCGGGTTCACAGATACGCAGTATTTT.

J is TRBJ1-5 and V is TRBV14; D is possibly TRBD1 (5 bases). This CDR3 comprises 11 residues. Germline CDR1 SGHDN, CDR2 FVKESK. Trimming took 6 bases from V and 9 from J, leaving 9 bases between them. The CDR3 spells CASSLQAPQHF. The CDR3 DNA is TGTGCCAGCAGTTTACAGGCGCCCCAGCATTTT.

CDR3 coding DNA: TGTGCCAGCAGCCTGGGGGCGGGCTGGGGAAACATTCAGTACTTC. Protein: CASSLGAGWGNIQYF. This chain uses TRBV7-6 with TRBJ2-4; D might be TRBD1 (6 bases). Germline values: CDR1 SGHVS, CDR2 FNYEAQ. The CDR3 runs 15 residues. The V and J ends lost 5 bases and 6 bases respectively, with 17 bases between them.

This clone was counted between two and nine times. The chain joins TRBV25-1 to TRBJ1-2, with no clear D. This CDR3 spans 14 amino acids. The V gene's germline CDR1 is MGHDK and CDR2 SYGVNS. Trimming took off 2 bases at V and 4 bases at J, with 11 bases between the two ends. The CDR3 nucleotides read TGTGCCAGCAGTGAAATGTCCCCTTCCTATGGCTACACCTTC. Its protein product is CASSEMSPSYGYTF.

This clone was counted only a few times. The chain has TRBV10-1 and TRBJ1-2; D possibly corresponds to TRBD1 (5 bases). The CDR3 runs to 13 residues. The V and J ends lost 8 bases and 6 bases respectively, with 16 bases between them. The germline V gene has CDR1 WNHNN and CDR2 SYGVQD (reference sequence). The CDR3: CASLGTVEHGYTF. In DNA form, the CDR3 reads TGCGCCAGCCTGGGGACCGTTGAACATGGCTACACCTTC.

The chain employs TRBV10-3 and TRBJ2-3; 9 bases agree with TRBD1. This CDR3 has 15 residues. The J segment lost 2 bases and the V segment lost 3 bases, leaving 3 bases of the junction unmatched. From germline, CDR1 is ENHRY and CDR2 SYGVKD. This CDR3 is CAISDDRGVTDTQYF. The DNA for the CDR3 is TGTGCCATCAGTGACGACAGGGGGGTCACAGATACGCAGTATTTT.

The chain combines TRBV7-9 with TRBJ2-7, with D hard to call. Germline CDR1 and CDR2: SEHNR and FQNEAQ (reference sequence). V shed 5 bases and J shed 3 bases, with 11 bases lying between them. This CDR3 contains 13 residues. The CDR3 sequence is CASSPKDRYEQYF. As DNA, the CDR3 is TGTGCCAGCAGCCCTAAGGACCGCTACGAGCAGTACTTC.

The rearrangement joins TRBV11-2 to TRBJ2-1; the match to TRBD2 covers 8 bases. The junction had 6 bases not matched to a gene; V was cut back by 3 bases and J by 8 bases. The CDR3 is 14 amino acids. Germline values: CDR1 SGHAT, CDR2 FQNNGV. This chain's CDR3 is CASSLTGGIYEQFF. CDR3 sequence (DNA): TGTGCCAGCAGCTTGACGGGAGGGATCTATGAGCAGTTCTTC. Supplemented by reference TRBV11-2 and TRBJ2-1, the full variable domain reads EAGVAQSPRYKIIEKRQSVAFWCNPISGHATLYWYQQILGQGPKLLIQFQNNGVVDDSQLPKDRFSAERLKGVDSTLKIQPAKLEDSAVYLCASSLTGGIYEQFFGPGTRLTVL.

The chain is built from TRBV7-7 and TRBJ2-7; TRBD1 is a possible D gene (6 bases). The CDR3 has 15 residues. V lost 8 bases and J 4 bases, leaving 21 bases between the germline ends. CDR1 and CDR2 from the germline V gene are SSHAT and FNYEAQ (reference sequence). The CDR3 loop reads CASPPWDTGIYEQYF. The CDR3, as DNA: TGTGCCAGCCCTCCGTGGGACACTGGGATATACGAGCAGTACTTC.

The chain couples TRBV7-2 to TRBJ1-1; D possibly corresponds to TRBD1 (5 bases). CDR3 length equals 14 residues. Trimming shortened V by 4 bases and J by 5 bases, and 14 bases separated the two germline ends. Per the germline V gene, CDR1 is SGHTA and CDR2 is FQGNSA. This chain's CDR3 is CASSSGMRGTEAFF. The DNA for the CDR3 is TGTGCCAGCAGCTCAGGGATGAGAGGGACTGAAGCTTTCTTT.

The chain uses TRBV7-9 and TRBJ2-7, with D possibly being TRBD1 (6 bases). The CDR3 totals 18 residues. Deletions cut 5 bases from V and 5 bases from J, with 28 bases between. In germline, CDR1 is SEHNR, CDR2 FQNEAQ (reference sequence). The CDR3, as DNA: TGTGCCAGCAGCGCTAGGCAGGGGCTGCGGTCGTCGTCAAACGAGCAGTACTTC. Protein product: CASSARQGLRSSSNEQYF.

The V call is TRBV6-1, the J call TRBJ1-1; D ambiguous. The CDR3 has 13 amino acids. Germline V CDR1 and CDR2: MNHNS, SASEGT. V shed 7 bases and J shed 2 bases, with 11 bases lying between them. CDR3 region: CASTAVGNTEAFF. CDR3 bases: TGTGCCAGCACTGCAGTAGGAAACACTGAAGCTTTCTTT.